One sample yielded the 7 T cell receptor beta chains listed below, sequenced in a study of T cell changes during pregnancy in multiple sclerosis. Produced via immunoSEQ multiplex PCR; TCRdb's table is partial and in-frame only. Of fewer than 60,000 clones listed, 90% to 95% are singletons. The sequencing used CD4+ T cells from peripheral blood mononuclear cells, collected after pregnancy. These receptors were obtained from a female donor with multiple sclerosis, enrolled in a pregnancy study.

The CDR3 coding sequence is TGTGCCAGCAGCTCCCCGGGACTAGCGGGAGGTGGCGCAGATACGCAGTATTTT. This translates into CASSSPGLAGGGADTQYF. The J gene is TRBJ2-3, the V gene TRBV7-9, with 15 bases fitting TRBD2. The germline CDR1 and CDR2 sequences are SEHNR and FQNEAQ (reference sequence). The trim removed 4 bases at V and 4 bases at J, leaving 9 bases unmatched. This CDR3 comprises 18 residues. Looking up the rest from reference TRBV7-9 and TRBJ2-3 gives the full variable domain: DTGVSQNPRHKITKRGQNVTFRCDPISEHNRLYWYRQTLGQGPEFLTYFQNEAQLEKSRLLSDRFSAERPKGSFSTLEIQRTEQGDSAMYLCASSSPGLAGGGADTQYFGPGTRLTVL.

The chain carries TRBV7-3 and TRBJ1-4, with TRBD1 matching 11 bases. Trimming took 5 bases from V and 7 from J; bases not matched to a gene: 12. CDR3 length equals 17 residues. Germline V CDR1 and CDR2: SGHTA, FQGTGA. CDR3 residues: CASSKPGQGEFGEKLFF. CDR3 DNA: TGTGCCAGCAGCAAACCGGGACAGGGGGAGTTCGGTGAAAAACTGTTTTTT.

This CDR3 is CASSFRTSVVETQYF. Written as DNA, the CDR3 is TGTGCCAGCAGCTTTCGGACTAGCGTGGTAGAGACCCAGTACTTC. This chain joins TRBV5-5 and TRBJ2-5; 9 bases are shared with TRBD2. Looked up from germline, CDR1 is SGHKS and CDR2 is YYEKEE (reference sequence). The length of the CDR3 is 15 residues. Trimming cost V 2 bases and J 4 bases; bases outside gene matches: 6.

V is TRBV21-1 and J is TRBJ2-2; no DNA check was done on the table's D call, TRBD1. TRBV21-1 constitutes a pseudogene. The CDR3 sequence is 15 residues long. CDR3 sequence (DNA): TGTGCCAGCAGCAAATGCAGGGTAGAGGTCGGGGAGCTGTTTTTT. It is translated as CASSKCRVEVGELFF.

This chain links TRBV6-6 with TRBJ2-7; 7 positions match TRBD2. Per the germline V gene, CDR1 is MNHNY and CDR2 is SVGAGI (reference sequence). The CDR3 is 16 residues long. With V trimmed by 6 bases and J by 8 bases, 19 bases remained unmatched. The CDR3 DNA sequence: TGTGCCAGCAGGGTACTAGAGGGAGGGCCGTTAGCTAAGCAGTACTTC. It encodes CASRVLEGGPLAKQYF.

This rearrangement joins TRBV10-3 to TRBJ1-2, with 8 positions matching TRBD1. CDR1 and CDR2 from the germline V gene are ENHRY and SYGVKD. CDR3 size: 15 residues. J gave up 5 bases and V 1 base, and 6 bases lay outside the gene matches. The CDR3 loop is CAISELVQGGYGYTF. The CDR3 DNA sequence: TGTGCCATCAGTGAGTTGGTACAGGGGGGATATGGCTACACCTTC.

This chain joins TRBV6-1 and TRBJ1-3, with D possibly TRBD1 on 6 matching bases. The CDR3 loop spans 14 amino acids. Trimming removed 5 bases from V and 3 bases from J, with 11 bases in between. Germline lookup yields CDR1 MNHNS and CDR2 SASEGT. The DNA for the CDR3 is TGTGCCAGCAGTACGGGGGGCTTTGGAAACACCATATATTTT. This encodes CASSTGGFGNTIYF.